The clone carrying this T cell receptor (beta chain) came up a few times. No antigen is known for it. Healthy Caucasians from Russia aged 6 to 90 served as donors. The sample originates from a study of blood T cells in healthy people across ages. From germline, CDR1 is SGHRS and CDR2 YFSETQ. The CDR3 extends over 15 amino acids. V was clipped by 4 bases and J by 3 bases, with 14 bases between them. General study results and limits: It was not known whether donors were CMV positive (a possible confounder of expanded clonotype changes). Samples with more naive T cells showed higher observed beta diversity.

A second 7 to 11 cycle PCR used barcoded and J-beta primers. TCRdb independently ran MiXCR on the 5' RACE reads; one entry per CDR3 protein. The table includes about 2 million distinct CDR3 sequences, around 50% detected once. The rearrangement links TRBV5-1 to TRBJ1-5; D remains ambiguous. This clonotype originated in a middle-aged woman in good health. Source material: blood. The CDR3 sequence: CASSTAGRVNQPQHF. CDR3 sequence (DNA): TGCGCCAGCAGCACCGCGGGTAGGGTCAATCAGCCCCAGCATTTT. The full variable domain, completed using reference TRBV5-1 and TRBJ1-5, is KAGVTQTPRYLIKTRGQQVTLSCSPISGHRSVSWYQQTPGQGLQFLFEYFSETQRNKGNFPGRFSGRQFSNSRSEMNVSTLELGDSALYLCASSTAGRVNQPQHFGDGTRLSIL.